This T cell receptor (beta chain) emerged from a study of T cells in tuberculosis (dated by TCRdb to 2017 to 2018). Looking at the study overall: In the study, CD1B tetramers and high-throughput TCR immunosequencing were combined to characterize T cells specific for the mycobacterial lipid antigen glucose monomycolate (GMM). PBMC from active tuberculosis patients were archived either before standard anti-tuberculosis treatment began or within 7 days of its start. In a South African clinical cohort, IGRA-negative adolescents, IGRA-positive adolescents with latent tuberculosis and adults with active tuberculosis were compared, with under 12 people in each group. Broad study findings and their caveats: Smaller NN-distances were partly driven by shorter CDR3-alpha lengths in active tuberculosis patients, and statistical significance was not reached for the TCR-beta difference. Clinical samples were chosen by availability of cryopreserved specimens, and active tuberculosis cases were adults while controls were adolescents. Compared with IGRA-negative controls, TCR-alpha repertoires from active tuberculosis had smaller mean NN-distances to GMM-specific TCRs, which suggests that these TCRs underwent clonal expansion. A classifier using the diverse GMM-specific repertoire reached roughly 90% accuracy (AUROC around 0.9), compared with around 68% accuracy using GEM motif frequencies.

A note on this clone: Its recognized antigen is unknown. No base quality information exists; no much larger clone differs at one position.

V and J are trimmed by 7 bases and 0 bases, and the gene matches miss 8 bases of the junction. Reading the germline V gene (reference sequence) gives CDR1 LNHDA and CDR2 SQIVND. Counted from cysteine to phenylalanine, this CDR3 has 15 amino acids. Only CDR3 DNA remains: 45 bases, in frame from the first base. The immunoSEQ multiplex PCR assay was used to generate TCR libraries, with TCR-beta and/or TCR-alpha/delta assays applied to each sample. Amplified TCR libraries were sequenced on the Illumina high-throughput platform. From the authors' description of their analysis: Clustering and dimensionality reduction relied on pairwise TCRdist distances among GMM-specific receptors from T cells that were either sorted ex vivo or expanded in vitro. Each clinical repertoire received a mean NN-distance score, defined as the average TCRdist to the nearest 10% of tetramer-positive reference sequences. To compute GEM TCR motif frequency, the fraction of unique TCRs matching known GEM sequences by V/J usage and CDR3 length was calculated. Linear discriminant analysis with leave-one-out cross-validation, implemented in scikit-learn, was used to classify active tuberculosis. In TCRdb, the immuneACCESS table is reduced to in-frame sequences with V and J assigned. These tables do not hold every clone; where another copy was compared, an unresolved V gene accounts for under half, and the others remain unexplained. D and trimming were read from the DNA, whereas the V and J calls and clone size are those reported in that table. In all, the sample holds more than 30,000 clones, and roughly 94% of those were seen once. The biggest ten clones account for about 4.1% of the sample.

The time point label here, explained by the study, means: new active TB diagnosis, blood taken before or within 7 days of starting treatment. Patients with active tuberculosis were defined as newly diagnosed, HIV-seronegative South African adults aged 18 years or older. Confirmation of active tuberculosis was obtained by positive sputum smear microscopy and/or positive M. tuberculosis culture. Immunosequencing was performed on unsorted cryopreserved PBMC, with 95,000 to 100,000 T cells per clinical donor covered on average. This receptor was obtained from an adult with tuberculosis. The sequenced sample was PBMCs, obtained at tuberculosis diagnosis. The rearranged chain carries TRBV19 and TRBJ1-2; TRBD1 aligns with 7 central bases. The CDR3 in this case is CASIRTGAANYGYTF. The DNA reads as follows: TGTGCCAGTATTAGGACAGGAGCAGCTAACTATGGCTACACCTTC.